Here is one T cell receptor (beta chain) with its context. As yet, its antigen is unknown. MiXCR, applied by TCRdb to the reads, yields one record per CDR3 protein. This sample carries 450,000 to 600,000 distinct CDR3 sequences, roughly a third of them seen once, and the ten largest clones take about a sixth. The V and J ends lost 4 bases and 7 bases, in that order; junction bases with no gene match: 6. The germline V gene encodes CDR1 SGHDN and CDR2 FVKESK. The CDR3 spans 13 residues. This sample stems from a study of T cell repertoires in cytomegalovirus infection. Study-level information: Recently identified HLA-C-restricted CMV epitopes were among the peptides used.

Findings and caveats of the study: The cumulative frequency of public TCR beta families distinguished individuals who carried CMV together with the relevant HLA.

This sequence originates from a human donor in good health (CMV status not recorded). Some clones in this sample may be carry-over from other donors' samples. The specimen comprised cultured PBMCs, sampled from culture after CMV antigen stimulation. This rearrangement joins TRBV14 to TRBJ2-5; 7 bases agree with TRBD2. The CDR3 sequence: CASSPNTGGTQYF. DNA for the CDR3: TGTGCCAGCAGCCCCAATACGGGGGGGACCCAGTACTTC.